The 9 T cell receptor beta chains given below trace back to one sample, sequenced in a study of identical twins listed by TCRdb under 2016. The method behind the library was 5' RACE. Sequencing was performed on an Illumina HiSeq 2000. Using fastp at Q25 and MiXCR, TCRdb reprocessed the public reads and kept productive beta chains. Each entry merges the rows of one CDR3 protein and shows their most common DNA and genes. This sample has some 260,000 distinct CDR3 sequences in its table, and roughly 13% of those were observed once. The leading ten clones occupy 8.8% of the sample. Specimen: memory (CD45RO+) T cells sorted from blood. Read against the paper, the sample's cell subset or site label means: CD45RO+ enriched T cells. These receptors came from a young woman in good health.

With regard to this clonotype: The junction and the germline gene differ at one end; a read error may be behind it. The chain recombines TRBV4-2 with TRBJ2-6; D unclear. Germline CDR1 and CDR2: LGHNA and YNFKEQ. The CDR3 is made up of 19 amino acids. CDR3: CASSEDVGQSFWGANVLTF. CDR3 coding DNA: TGTGCCAGCAGCGAAGACGTAGGGCAGTCCTTTTGGGGGGCCAACGTCCTGACTTTC.

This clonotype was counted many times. In DNA, the CDR3 is TGTGCCAGCAGCCACGGCGGGGGGGCCACCGGGGAGCTGTTTTTT. This gives the protein CASSHGGGATGELFF. The chain is built from TRBV3-1 and TRBJ2-2, with TRBD2 matching 9 bases. Germline values: CDR1 LGHDT, CDR2 YNNKEL (reference sequence). Unmatched junction bases numbered 3, after V lost 3 bases and J lost 4 bases. This CDR3 has 15 amino acids. Full variable domain (missing parts from reference TRBV3-1 and TRBJ2-2): DTAVSQTPKYLVTQMGNDKSIKCEQNLGHDTMYWYKQDSKKFLKIMFSYNNKELIINETVPNRFSPKSPDKAHLNLHINSLELGDSAVYFCASSHGGGATGELFFGEGSRLTVL.

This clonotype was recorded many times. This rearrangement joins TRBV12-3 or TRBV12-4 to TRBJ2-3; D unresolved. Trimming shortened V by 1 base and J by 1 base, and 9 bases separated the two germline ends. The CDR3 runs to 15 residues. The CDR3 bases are TGTGCCAGCAGTTTAGAGGGCAGTCGCACAGATACGCAGTATTTT. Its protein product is CASSLEGSRTDTQYF.

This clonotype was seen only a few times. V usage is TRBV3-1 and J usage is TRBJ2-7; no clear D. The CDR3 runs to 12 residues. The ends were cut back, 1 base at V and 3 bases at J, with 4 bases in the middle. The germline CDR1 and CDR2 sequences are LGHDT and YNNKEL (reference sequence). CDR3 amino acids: CASSQGHYEQYF. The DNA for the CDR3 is TGTGCCAGCAGCCAAGGACACTACGAGCAGTACTTC.

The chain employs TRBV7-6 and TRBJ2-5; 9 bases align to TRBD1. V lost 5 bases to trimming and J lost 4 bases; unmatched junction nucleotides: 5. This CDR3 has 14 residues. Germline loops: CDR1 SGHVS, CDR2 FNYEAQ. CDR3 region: CASSPQTGGETQYF. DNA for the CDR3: TGTGCCAGCAGCCCCCAGACAGGGGGAGAGACCCAGTACTTC.

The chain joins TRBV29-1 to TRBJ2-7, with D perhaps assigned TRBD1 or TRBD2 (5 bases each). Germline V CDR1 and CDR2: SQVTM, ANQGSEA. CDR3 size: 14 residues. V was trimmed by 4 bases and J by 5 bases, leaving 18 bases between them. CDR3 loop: CSVVSAAVGDEQYF. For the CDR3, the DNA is TGCAGCGTTGTGTCGGCGGCGGTGGGGGACGAGCAGTACTTC.

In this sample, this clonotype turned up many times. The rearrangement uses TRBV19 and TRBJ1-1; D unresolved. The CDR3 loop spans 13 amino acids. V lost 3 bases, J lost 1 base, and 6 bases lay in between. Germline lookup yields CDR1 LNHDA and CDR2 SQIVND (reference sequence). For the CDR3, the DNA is TGTGCCAGTAGTATCGGTGAGAACACTGAAGCTTTCTTT. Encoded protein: CASSIGENTEAFF.

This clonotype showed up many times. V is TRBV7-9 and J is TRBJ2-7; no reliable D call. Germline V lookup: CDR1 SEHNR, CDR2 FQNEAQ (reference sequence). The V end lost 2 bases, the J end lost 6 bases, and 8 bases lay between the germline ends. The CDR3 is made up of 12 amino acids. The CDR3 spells CASSLLASEQYF. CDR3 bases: TGTGCCAGCAGCTTATTGGCTAGCGAGCAGTACTTC.

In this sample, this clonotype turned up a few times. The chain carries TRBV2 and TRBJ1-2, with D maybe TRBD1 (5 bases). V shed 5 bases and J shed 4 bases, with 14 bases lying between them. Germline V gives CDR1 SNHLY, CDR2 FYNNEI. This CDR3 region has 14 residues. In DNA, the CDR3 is TGTGCCAGCAGTCACGGGCAGGGCTTCTATGGCTACACCTTC. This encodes CASSHGQGFYGYTF.